This passage covers 18 T cell receptor beta chains from one sample sequenced in a study of cytomegalovirus exposure and HLA in healthy donors. It was with 60 Vbeta and 13 Jbeta primers that the PCR ran. Some clones are missing from TCRdb's copy, which holds only in-frame ones; the method was immunoSEQ multiplex PCR. The sample carries about 140,000 clones, roughly 83% recorded once. The source material was PBMCs. The receptors originated from a female donor in good health and CMV-seronegative.

V is TRBV6-1 and J is TRBJ2-3, with 9 positions matching TRBD2. V lost 8 bases, J lost 4 bases, and 10 bases stayed unmatched. Germline loops: CDR1 MNHNS, CDR2 SASEGT. The CDR3 sequence is 15 residues long. CDR3 nucleotides: TGTGCCAGCTACGATGGCGGGAGGGTCCCAGATACGCAGTATTTT. It encodes CASYDGGRVPDTQYF.

The CDR3 DNA follows: TGTGCCAGAAGAAAAACAGGGGGCACTGAAGCTTTCTTT. This translates into CARRKTGGTEAFF. V and J are TRBV2 and TRBJ1-1; 8 nucleotides line up with TRBD1. Losses at the gene ends were 9 bases for V and 4 bases for J; bases not matched to a gene: 7. Germline loops: CDR1 SNHLY, CDR2 FYNNEI. The CDR3 spans 13 residues. The whole variable domain, filled in from reference TRBV2 and TRBJ1-1, reads EPEVTQTPSHQVTQMGQEVILRCVPISNHLYFYWYRQILGQKVEFLVSFYNNEISEKSEIFDDQFSVERPDGSNFTLKIRSTKLEDSAMYFCARRKTGGTEAFFGQGTRLTVV.

This clone came up a few times. This chain uses TRBV6-5 with TRBJ1-6, with 8 bases that match TRBD1. The J segment lost 9 bases and the V segment lost 6 bases, leaving 1 base of the junction unmatched. Germline V CDR1 and CDR2: MNHEY, SVGAGI. This CDR3 contains 12 residues. The CDR3 nucleotides are TGTGCCAGCAGGGACAGGGTTTCACCCCTCCACTTT. It is translated as CASRDRVSPLHF.

The CDR3 bases are TGTGCCAGCAGATCCGGGACCCAGGGGAAGGGCTACACCTTC. Translation: CASRSGTQGKGYTF. The chain couples TRBV28 to TRBJ1-2; possibly TRBD1 for D (6 bases). V was cut by 6 bases and J by 8 bases, with 19 bases left in between. The germline gives CDR1 MDHEN, CDR2 SYDVKM. The CDR3 runs to 14 residues.

This clone came up a few times. The chain is built from TRBV5-6 and TRBJ2-1; a weak D match, TRBD2 (6 bases). The germline V gene has CDR1 SGHDT and CDR2 YYEEEE. This CDR3 has 14 residues. Between the trimmed V and J ends, which lost 2 bases and 8 bases, there was a span of 14 bases. In nucleotides, the CDR3 is TGTGCCAGCAGCTTCCCGACTAGTCATGATGAGCAGTTCTTC. It specifies CASSFPTSHDEQFF.

The sample holds a few counts of this clone. The V gene is TRBV7-2, the J gene TRBJ2-1, with 10 bases identical to TRBD2. The CDR3 spans 15 residues. Losses at the gene ends were 1 base for V and 6 bases for J; bases not matched to a gene: 3. In germline, CDR1 is SGHTA, CDR2 FQGNSA. The DNA of the CDR3 is TGTGCCAGCAGCTTAGAACTAGCGGGGCGCAATGAGCAGTTCTTC. Translated: CASSLELAGRNEQFF.

This chain uses TRBV2 with TRBJ1-6; the D gene is possibly TRBD1 (5 bases). Trimming pared 10 bases from V and 0 bases from J, leaving 13 bases between. The CDR3 length is 15 residues. CDR1 and CDR2 (germline): SNHLY, FYNNEI. The CDR3 spells CATTSGDSYNSPLHF. The CDR3 region has the DNA TGTGCCACCACATCGGGGGACTCCTATAATTCACCCCTCCACTTT.

The chain uses TRBV5-1 and TRBJ2-1; 10 nucleotides align to TRBD2. V trimming: 0 bases; J trimming: 6 bases; junction bases outside the gene matches: 6. Germline lookup yields CDR1 SGHRS and CDR2 YFSETQ. The CDR3 runs 16 residues. The CDR3 DNA reads as TGCGCCAGCAGCTTGGAAGGACTAGCGGAATTCAATGAGCAGTTCTTC. The encoded protein is CASSLEGLAEFNEQFF.

The CDR3 sequence: CSGCRGGSQETQYF. The CDR3 coding sequence is TGCAGCGGTTGCCGGGGGGGCTCCCAAGAGACCCAGTACTTC. The chain uses TRBV29-1 and TRBJ2-5, with 8 bases fitting TRBD2. J was trimmed by 1 base and V by 7 bases; bases with no gene match: 8. Germline CDR1 SQVTM, CDR2 ANQGSEA. The CDR3 length is 14 residues.

The chain couples TRBV5-1 to TRBJ2-1; 8 bases fit TRBD2. Germline V CDR1 and CDR2: SGHRS, YFSETQ. The CDR3 has 15 amino acids. V shed 4 bases and J 1 base; nucleotides not matched to a gene: 4. Here the CDR3 DNA reads TGCGCCAGCAGCACAAGCGGGAGTTCCTACAATGAGCAGTTCTTC. Protein: CASSTSGSSYNEQFF.

This sequence joins TRBV9 and TRBJ2-7; D uncertain. The V gene's germline CDR1 is SGDLS and CDR2 YYNGEE. The CDR3 contains 13 residues. Trimming took 1 base from V and 3 from J, leaving 8 bases between them. CDR3 DNA: TGTGCCAGCAGCGTATCGGTAGACTACGAGCAGTACTTC. It is translated as CASSVSVDYEQYF. The full variable domain, completed using reference TRBV9 and TRBJ2-7, is DSGVTQTPKHLITATGQRVTLRCSPRSGDLSVYWYQQSLDQGLQFLIQYYNGEERAKGNILERFSAQQFPDLHSELNLSSLELGDSALYFCASSVSVDYEQYFGPGTRLTVT.

This chain links TRBV6-4 with TRBJ2-1; 15 bases are shared with TRBD2. Trimming took 5 bases from V and 0 from J; bases not matched to a gene: 2. The CDR3 has 17 residues. Germline CDR1 MRHNA, CDR2 SNTAGT. CDR3 in DNA: TGTGCCAGCAGTAGGACTAGCGGGGGGGTCTCCTACAATGAGCAGTTCTTC. Protein: CASSRTSGGVSYNEQFF.

This clone appeared a few times. This chain uses TRBV29-1 with TRBJ1-4, with 10 bases that match TRBD1. After removal of 4 bases from V and 5 bases from J, the junction contained 1 base not matched to a gene. The CDR3 totals 13 residues. From germline, CDR1 is SQVTM and CDR2 ANQGSEA. The CDR3 loop is CSVGGQGNEKLFF. CDR3 sequence (DNA): TGCAGCGTTGGGGGACAGGGGAATGAAAAACTGTTTTTT.

The CDR3 nucleotides are TGTGCCAGCAGGTCCACCGGCGGGCGCTACTCTGGAAACACCATATATTTT. Its protein is CASRSTGGRYSGNTIYF. The chain links TRBV28 to TRBJ1-3; no clear D gene. The germline V gene encodes CDR1 MDHEN and CDR2 SYDVKM. The CDR3 sequence is 17 residues long. The ends were cut back, 6 bases at V and 0 bases at J, with 18 bases in the middle.

The chain is built from TRBV9 and TRBJ2-2; D unclear. This CDR3 has 17 residues. V lost 5 bases, J lost 3 bases, and 20 bases lay in between. Looked up from germline, CDR1 is SGDLS and CDR2 is YYNGEE. The CDR3 region has the DNA TGTGCCAGCAGTGTCCCAGCTCAGGTATTGGACACCGGGGAGCTGTTTTTT. This encodes CASSVPAQVLDTGELFF.

The rearrangement uses TRBV20-1 and TRBJ1-2; 7 positions agree with TRBD1. V trimming: 5 bases; J trimming: 4 bases; junction bases outside the gene matches: 1. CDR1 is DFQATT and CDR2 is SNEGSKA in the germline V gene (reference sequence). The CDR3 is 11 amino acids. In nucleotides, the CDR3 is TGCAGTGCTGGGACAGCCTATGGCTACACCTTC. It codes for CSAGTAYGYTF.

This CDR3 reads CASSQEGYSSYEQYF. In DNA, the CDR3 is TGCGCCAGCAGCCAAGAAGGATACAGCTCCTACGAGCAGTACTTC. The chain couples TRBV4-3 to TRBJ2-7; D not resolved. This CDR3 region has 15 residues. Germline values: CDR1 LGHNA, CDR2 YSLEER. Trimming cost V 0 bases and J 0 bases, with 9 bases left between them.

This clone was detected once. This chain links TRBV14 with TRBJ1-1; D might be TRBD1 (6 bases). The CDR3 has 12 residues. Deletions cut 6 bases from V and 10 bases from J, with 15 bases between. CDR1 and CDR2 from the germline V gene are SGHDN and FVKESK. For the CDR3, the DNA is TGTGCCAGCAGTCCCCGCACAGGGAGAGCTTTCTTT. Translating it yields CASSPRTGRAFF.